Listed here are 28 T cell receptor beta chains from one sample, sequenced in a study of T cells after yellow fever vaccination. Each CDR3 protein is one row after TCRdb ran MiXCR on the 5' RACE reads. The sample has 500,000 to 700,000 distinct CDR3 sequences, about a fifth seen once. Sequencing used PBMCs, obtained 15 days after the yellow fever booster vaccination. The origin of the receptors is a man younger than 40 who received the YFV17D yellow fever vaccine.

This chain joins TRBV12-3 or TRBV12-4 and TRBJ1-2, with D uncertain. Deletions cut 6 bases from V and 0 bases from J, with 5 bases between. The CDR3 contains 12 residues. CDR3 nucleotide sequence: TGTGCCAGCAGCCGAACTAACTATGGCTACACCTTC. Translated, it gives CASSRTNYGYTF.

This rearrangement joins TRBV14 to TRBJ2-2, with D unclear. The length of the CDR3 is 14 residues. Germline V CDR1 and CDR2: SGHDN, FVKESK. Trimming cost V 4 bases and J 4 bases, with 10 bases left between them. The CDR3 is CASSPDGTTGELFF. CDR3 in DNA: TGTGCCAGCAGCCCGGACGGTACCACCGGGGAGCTGTTTTTT. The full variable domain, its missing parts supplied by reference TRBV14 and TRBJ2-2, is EAGVTQFPSHSVIEKGQTVTLRCDPISGHDNLYWYRRVMGKEIKFLLHFVKESKQDESGMPNNRFLAERTGGTYSTLKVQPAELEDSGVYFCASSPDGTTGELFFGEGSRLTVL.

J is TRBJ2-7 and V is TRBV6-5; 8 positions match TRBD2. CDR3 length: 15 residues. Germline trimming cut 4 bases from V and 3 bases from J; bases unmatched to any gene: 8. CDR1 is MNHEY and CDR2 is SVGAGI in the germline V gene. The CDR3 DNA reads TGTGCCAGCAGTTCCAATAGCGGGGCGGACTACGAGCAGTACTTC. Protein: CASSSNSGADYEQYF.

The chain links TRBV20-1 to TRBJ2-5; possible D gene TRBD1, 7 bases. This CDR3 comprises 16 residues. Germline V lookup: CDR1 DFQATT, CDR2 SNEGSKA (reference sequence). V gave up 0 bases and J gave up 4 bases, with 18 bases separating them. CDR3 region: CSARDRGQGGGETQYF. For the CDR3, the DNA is TGCAGTGCTAGAGATCGGGGGCAGGGGGGTGGAGAGACCCAGTACTTC.

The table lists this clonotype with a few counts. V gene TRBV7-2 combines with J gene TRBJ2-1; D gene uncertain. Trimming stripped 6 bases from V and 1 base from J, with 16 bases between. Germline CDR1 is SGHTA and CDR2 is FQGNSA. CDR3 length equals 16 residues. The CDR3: CASSLGRSLSYNEQFF. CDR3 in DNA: TGTGCCAGCAGTCTAGGTCGCTCCCTGTCCTACAATGAGCAGTTCTTC.

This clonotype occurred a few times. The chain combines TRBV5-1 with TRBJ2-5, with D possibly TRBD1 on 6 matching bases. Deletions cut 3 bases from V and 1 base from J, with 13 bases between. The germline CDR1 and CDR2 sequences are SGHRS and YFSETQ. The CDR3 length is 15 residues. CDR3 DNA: TGCGCCAGCAGCTCACAACCACAGGGCCAAGAGACCCAGTACTTC. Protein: CASSSQPQGQETQYF.

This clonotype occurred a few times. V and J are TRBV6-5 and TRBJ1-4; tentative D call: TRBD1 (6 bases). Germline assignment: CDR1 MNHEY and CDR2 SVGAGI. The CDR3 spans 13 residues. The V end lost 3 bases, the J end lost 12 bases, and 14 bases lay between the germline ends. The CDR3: CASSYYTGRQLFF. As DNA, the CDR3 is TGTGCCAGCAGTTATTACACAGGGCGGCAACTGTTTTTT.

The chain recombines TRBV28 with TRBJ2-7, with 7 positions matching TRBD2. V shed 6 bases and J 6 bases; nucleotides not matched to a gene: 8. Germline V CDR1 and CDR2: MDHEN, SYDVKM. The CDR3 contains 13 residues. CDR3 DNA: TGTGCCAGCAGACCGGGACTACGTGTCGAGCAGTACTTC. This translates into CASRPGLRVEQYF. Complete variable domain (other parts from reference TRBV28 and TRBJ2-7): DVKVTQSSRYLVKRTGEKVFLECVQDMDHENMFWYRQDPGLGLRLIYFSYDVKMKEKGDIPEGYSVSREKKERFSLILESASTNQTSMYLCASRPGLRVEQYFGPGTRLTVT.

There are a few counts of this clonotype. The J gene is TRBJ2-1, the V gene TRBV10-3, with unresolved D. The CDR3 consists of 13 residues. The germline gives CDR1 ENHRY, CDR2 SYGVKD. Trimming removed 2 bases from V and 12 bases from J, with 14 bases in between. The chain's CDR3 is CAISEATDPRQFF. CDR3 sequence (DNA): TGTGCCATCAGTGAGGCTACGGACCCGAGGCAGTTCTTC.

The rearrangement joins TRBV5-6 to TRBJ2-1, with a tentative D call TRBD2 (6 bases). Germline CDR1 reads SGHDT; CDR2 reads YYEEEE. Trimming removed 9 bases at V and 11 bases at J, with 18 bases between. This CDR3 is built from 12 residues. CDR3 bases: TGTGCCATGGGCCCCGGGCTAGCGAAGCAGTTCTTC. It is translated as CAMGPGLAKQFF. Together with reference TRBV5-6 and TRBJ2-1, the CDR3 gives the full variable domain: DAGVTQSPTHLIKTRGQQVTLRCSPKSGHDTVSWYQQALGQGPQFIFQYYEEEERQRGNFPDRFSGHQFPNYSSELNVNALLLGDSALYLCAMGPGLAKQFFGPGTRLTVL.

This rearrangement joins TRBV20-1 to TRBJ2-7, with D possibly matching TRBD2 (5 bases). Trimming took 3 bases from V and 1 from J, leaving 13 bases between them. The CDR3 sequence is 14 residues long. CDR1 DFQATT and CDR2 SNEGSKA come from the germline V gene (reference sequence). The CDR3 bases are TGCAGTGCTAGTCGAAGCGGAGGATCCTACGAGCAGTACTTC. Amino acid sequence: CSASRSGGSYEQYF.

This chain's CDR3 is CSAGLSPGYEQYF. Written as DNA, the CDR3 is TGCAGTGCTGGGCTTTCTCCGGGGTACGAGCAGTACTTC. The chain couples TRBV20-1 to TRBJ2-7, with a tentative D call TRBD2 (5 bases). Germline CDR1 and CDR2: DFQATT and SNEGSKA (reference sequence). There are 13 residues in the CDR3. V lost 5 bases, J lost 4 bases, and 15 bases lay in between.

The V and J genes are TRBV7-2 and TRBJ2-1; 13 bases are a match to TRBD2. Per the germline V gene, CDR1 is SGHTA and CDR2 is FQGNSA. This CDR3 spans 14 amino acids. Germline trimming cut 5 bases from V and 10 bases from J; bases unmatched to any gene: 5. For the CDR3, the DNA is TGTGCCAGCAGCCCCGGACTAGCGGGAGTCGAGCAGTTCTTC. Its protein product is CASSPGLAGVEQFF.

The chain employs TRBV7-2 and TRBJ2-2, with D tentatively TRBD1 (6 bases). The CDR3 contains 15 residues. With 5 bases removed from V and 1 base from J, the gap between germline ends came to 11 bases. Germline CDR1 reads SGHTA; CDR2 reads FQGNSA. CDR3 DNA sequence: TGTGCCAGCAGCAAACGGACAGTGAACACCGGGGAGCTGTTTTTT. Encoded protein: CASSKRTVNTGELFF.

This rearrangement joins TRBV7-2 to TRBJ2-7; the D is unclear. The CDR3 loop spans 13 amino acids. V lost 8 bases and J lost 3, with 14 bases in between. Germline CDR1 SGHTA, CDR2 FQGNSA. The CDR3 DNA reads TGTGCCAGCCGGGCCCCCTCGGACTACGAGCAGTACTTC. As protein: CASRAPSDYEQYF.

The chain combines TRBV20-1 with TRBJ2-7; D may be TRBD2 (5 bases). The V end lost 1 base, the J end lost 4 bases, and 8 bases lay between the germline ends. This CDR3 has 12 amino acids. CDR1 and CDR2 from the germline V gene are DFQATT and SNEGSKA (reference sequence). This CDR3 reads CSARGWEYEQYF. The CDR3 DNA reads TGCAGTGCTAGAGGGTGGGAGTACGAGCAGTACTTC.

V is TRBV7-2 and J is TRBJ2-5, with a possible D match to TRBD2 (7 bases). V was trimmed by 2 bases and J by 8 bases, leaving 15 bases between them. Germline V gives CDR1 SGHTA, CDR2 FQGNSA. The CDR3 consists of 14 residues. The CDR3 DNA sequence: TGTGCCAGCAGCTTAATTGGGGGGGGCGACACCCAGTACTTC. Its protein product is CASSLIGGGDTQYF. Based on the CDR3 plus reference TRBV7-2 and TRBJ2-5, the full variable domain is GAGVSQSPSNKVTEKGKDVELRCDPISGHTALYWYRQSLGQGLEFLIYFQGNSAPDKSGLPSDRFSAERTGGSVSTLTIQRTQQEDSAVYLCASSLIGGGDTQYFGPGTRLLVL.

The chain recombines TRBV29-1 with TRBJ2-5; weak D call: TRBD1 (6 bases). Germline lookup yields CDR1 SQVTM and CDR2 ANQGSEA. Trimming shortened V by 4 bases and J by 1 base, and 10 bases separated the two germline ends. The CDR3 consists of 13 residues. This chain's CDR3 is CSVAPRGQETQYF. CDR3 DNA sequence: TGCAGCGTTGCGCCCAGGGGCCAAGAGACCCAGTACTTC.

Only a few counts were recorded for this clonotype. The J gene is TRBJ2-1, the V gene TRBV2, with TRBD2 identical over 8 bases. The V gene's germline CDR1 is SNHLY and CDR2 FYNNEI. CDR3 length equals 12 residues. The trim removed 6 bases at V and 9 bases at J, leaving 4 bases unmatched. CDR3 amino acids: CASRGLVGEQFF. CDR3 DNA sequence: TGTGCCAGCAGGGGACTAGTTGGTGAGCAGTTCTTC.

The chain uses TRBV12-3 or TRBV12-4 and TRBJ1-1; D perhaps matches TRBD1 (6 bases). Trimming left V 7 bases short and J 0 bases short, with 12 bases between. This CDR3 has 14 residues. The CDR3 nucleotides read TGTGCCAGCACCGCAGGACAGCTGAACACTGAAGCTTTCTTT. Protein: CASTAGQLNTEAFF.

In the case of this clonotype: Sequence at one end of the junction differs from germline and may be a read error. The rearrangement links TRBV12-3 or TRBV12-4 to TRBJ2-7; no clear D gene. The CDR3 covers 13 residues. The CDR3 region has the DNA TGTGCCAGCAGTTTGATTTCCGGGCACGGCCAGGACTTC. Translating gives CASSLISGHGQDF.

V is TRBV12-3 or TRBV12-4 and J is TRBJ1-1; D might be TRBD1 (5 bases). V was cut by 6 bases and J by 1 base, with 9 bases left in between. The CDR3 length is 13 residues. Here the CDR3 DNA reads TGTGCCAGCAGGGGGGTTCCGAACACTGAAGCTTTCTTT. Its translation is CASRGVPNTEAFF.

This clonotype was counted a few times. The CDR3 coding sequence is TGTGCCTGGAGTGTACCCGGGGGCTCTCAGCCCCAGCATTTT. Its translation: CAWSVPGGSQPQHF. The chain recombines TRBV30 with TRBJ1-5; maybe TRBD1 (6 bases). The CDR3 contains 14 residues. CDR1 is GTSNPN and CDR2 is SVGIG in the germline V gene (reference sequence). Deletions cut 0 bases from V and 6 bases from J, with 12 bases between. Together with reference TRBV30 and TRBJ1-5, the CDR3 gives the full variable domain: SQTIHQWPATLVQPVGSPLSLECTVEGTSNPNLYWYRQAAGRGLQLLFYSVGIGQISSEVPQNLSASRPQDRQFILSSKKLLLSDSGFYLCAWSVPGGSQPQHFGDGTRLSIL.

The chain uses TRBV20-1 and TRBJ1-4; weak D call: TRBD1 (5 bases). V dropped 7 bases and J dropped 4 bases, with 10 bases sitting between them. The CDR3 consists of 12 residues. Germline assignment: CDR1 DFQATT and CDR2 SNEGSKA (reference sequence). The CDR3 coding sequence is TGCAGTGTCAGGGTCGGTAATGAAAAACTGTTTTTT. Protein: CSVRVGNEKLFF.

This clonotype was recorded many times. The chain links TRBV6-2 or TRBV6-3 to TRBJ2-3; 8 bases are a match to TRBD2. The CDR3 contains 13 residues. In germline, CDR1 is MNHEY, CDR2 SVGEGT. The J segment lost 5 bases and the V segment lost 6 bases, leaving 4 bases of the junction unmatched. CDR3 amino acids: CASSPLAGDTQYF. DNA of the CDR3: TGTGCCAGCAGCCCTCTAGCGGGAGATACGCAGTATTTT.

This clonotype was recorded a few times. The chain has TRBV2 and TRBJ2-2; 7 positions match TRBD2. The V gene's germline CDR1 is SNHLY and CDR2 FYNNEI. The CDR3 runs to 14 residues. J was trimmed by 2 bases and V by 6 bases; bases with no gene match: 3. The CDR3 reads CASRREKNTGELFF. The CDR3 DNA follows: TGTGCCAGCAGGCGGGAGAAAAACACCGGGGAGCTGTTTTTT.

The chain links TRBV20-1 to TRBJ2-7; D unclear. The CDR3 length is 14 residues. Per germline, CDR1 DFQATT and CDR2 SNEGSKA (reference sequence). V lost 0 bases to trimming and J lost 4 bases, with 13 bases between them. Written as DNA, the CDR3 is TGCAGTGCTAGAGACTTGACTCGTCAGTACGAGCAGTACTTC. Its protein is CSARDLTRQYEQYF.

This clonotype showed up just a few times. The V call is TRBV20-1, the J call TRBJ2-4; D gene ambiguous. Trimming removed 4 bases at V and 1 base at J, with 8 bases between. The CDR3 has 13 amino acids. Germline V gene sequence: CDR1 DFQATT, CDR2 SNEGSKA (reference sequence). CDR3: CSAKPGAKNIQYF. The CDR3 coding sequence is TGCAGTGCTAAGCCGGGCGCCAAAAACATTCAGTACTTC.